The clone carrying this T cell receptor (beta chain) is large within its sample. The antigen is not known. Treatment in this sample: approximately nine-day PBMC culture with coronavirus spike peptide pools or control peptides (ViraFEST assay). CD4+ T lymphocytes from the unexposed donor were collected before the COVID-19 pandemic (2011-2018). These data are taken from a study of vaccination and CD4 T cells after COVID-19. Study details: Post-vaccination specimens were collected at a median of roughly 78 days following dose two (range 14 to 241). The study, taken as a whole, reports: Median SARS-CoV-2-reactive clonotype numbers went up from approximately 21 to 38, but not significantly.

Sequencing of cultured CD4+ T cell DNA used the Oncomine TCR Beta short-read assay. Genomic DNA was extracted from cultured CD4+ T cells. TCRdb reprocessed the PCR reads via MiXCR and lists one record per CDR3 protein. The sample contains about 7,100 distinct CDR3 sequences, about 45% of which appear only once. The CDR3 is 15 residues long. Trimming removed 8 bases at V and 5 bases at J, with 19 bases between. The germline gives CDR1 SGHTA, CDR2 FQGNSA. The receptor was derived from a human donor in good health. This chain uses TRBV7-2 with TRBJ1-5; tentatively, D is TRBD1 (6 bases). Source material: CD4+ T cells from blood, cultured in vitro. The CDR3: CASPGRGEYDQPQHF. Here the CDR3 DNA reads TGTGCCAGCCCCGGAAGGGGGGAGTATGATCAGCCCCAGCATTTT. Full variable domain (remainder filled in from reference TRBV7-2 and TRBJ1-5): GAGVSQSPSNKVTEKGKDVELRCDPISGHTALYWYRQSLGQGLEFLIYFQGNSAPDKSGLPSDRFSAERTGGSVSTLTIQRTQQEDSAVYLCASPGRGEYDQPQHFGDGTRLSIL.